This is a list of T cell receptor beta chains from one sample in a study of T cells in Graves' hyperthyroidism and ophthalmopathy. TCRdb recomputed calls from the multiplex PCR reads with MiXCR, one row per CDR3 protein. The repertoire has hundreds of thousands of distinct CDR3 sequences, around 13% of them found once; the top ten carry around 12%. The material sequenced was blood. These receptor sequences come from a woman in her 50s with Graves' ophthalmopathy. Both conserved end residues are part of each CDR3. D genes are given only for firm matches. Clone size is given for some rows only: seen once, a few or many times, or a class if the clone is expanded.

DNA: TGTGCCACCAGCAGAGGAGGGGTAGTCCATGGCTACACCTTC; CDR3: CATSRGGVVHGYTF; J: TRBJ1-2; V: TRBV15; D: NA; size: many
DNA: TGTGCCAGCAGCCCCCGACTAGCGGGAGAGTTGAATGAGCAGTTCTTC; CDR3: CASSPRLAGELNEQFF; J: TRBJ2-1; V: TRBV9; D: TRBD2; size: NA
DNA: TGTGCCAGCAGCTTTTTGGCCGGGACAGGGCTCAATGAGCAGTTCTTC; CDR3: CASSFLAGTGLNEQFF; J: TRBJ2-1; V: TRBV7-8; D: TRBD1; size: many
DNA: TGTGCCAGCAGTTCCGGCGGGACAGACTTCTATGGCTACACCTTC; CDR3: CASSSGGTDFYGYTF; J: TRBJ1-2; V: TRBV28; D: TRBD1; size: NA
DNA: TGTGCTAGCAGCCAGAGACTAGCGGGATTTAGTAACACCGGGGAGCTGTTTTTT; CDR3: CASSQRLAGFSNTGELFF; J: TRBJ2-2; V: TRBV7-7; D: TRBD2; size: many
DNA: TGTGCCAGCAATCAACCCGGGAGACTAGACGAGCAGTACTTC; CDR3: CASNQPGRLDEQYF; J: TRBJ2-7; V: TRBV2; D: NA; size: many
DNA: TGCGCCAGCAGCCCGAGGGAAGCGGGAGGGCCGGGGAATGAGCAGTTCTTC; CDR3: CASSPREAGGPGNEQFF; J: TRBJ2-1; V: TRBV5-1; D: TRBD2; size: many
DNA: TGCGCCAGCAGCCAAGAAGCTTTCGGGACAGGGGACAAGACCCAGTACTTC; CDR3: CASSQEAFGTGDKTQYF; J: TRBJ2-5; V: TRBV4-3; D: TRBD1; size: NA
DNA: TGTGCCAGCAGTTTACTAGCGGGAGGGCACACCGGGGAGCTGTTTTTT; CDR3: CASSLLAGGHTGELFF; J: TRBJ2-2; V: TRBV27; D: TRBD2; size: NA
DNA: TGCAGTGCTAGTCTTGGCGGGAGGGCGGCCGGGGAGCTGTTTTTT; CDR3: CSASLGGRAAGELFF; J: TRBJ2-2; V: TRBV20-1; D: TRBD2; size: NA
DNA: TGCAGTGCTAGACCCAGACTGTACAATGAGCAGTTCTTC; CDR3: CSARPRLYNEQFF; J: TRBJ2-1; V: TRBV20-1; D: NA; size: many